This entry lists 10 T cell receptor beta chains sequenced from one sample in a study of shared clonotypes between healthy human individuals. TCRdb keeps only in-frame clones here, not all; method: immunoSEQ multiplex PCR. This table holds hundreds of thousands of clones, approximately 97% found once. The material sequenced was naive CD4+ T cells sorted from blood. Subset of the sample: CD45RA+ positively selected. These TCRs come from a woman aged 25-40 years in good health.

V gene TRBV28 combines with J gene TRBJ1-5; unclear D gene. This CDR3 has 13 amino acids. Trimming pared 3 bases from V and 9 bases from J, leaving 12 bases between. Germline CDR1 reads MDHEN; CDR2 reads SYDVKM. The CDR3 DNA reads as TGTGCCAGCAGTTTTTTCGCGGGTTCGCCCCAGCATTTT. Protein: CASSFFAGSPQHF.

The chain is built from TRBV19 and TRBJ2-5; D tentatively reads TRBD1 or TRBD2 (6 bases each). The V end was cut by 4 bases, the J end by 6 bases, with 18 bases between. The CDR3 is 15 amino acids. The V gene's germline CDR1 is LNHDA and CDR2 SQIVND (reference sequence). The CDR3 coding sequence is TGTGCCAGTAGTACCACAGGGACTGCACTTAAGACCCAGTACTTC. It codes for CASSTTGTALKTQYF. Using reference TRBV19 and TRBJ2-5 for the parts outside the CDR3, the full variable domain is DGGITQSPKYLFRKEGQNVTLSCEQNLNHDAMYWYRQDPGQGLRLIYYSQIVNDFQKGDIAEGYSVSREKKESFPLTVTSAQKNPTAFYLCASSTTGTALKTQYFGPGTRLLVL.

The rearrangement uses TRBV21-1 and TRBJ2-7; the D segment call TRBD1 is taken from the table without a DNA check. TRBV21-1 is designated a pseudogene. There are 14 residues in the CDR3. Written as DNA, the CDR3 is TGTGCCAGCAGCCCTGACAGGGGGCCCTACGAGCAGTACTTC. Its translation is CASSPDRGPYEQYF.

This chain connects TRBV2 to TRBJ2-3, with 11 bases lining up with TRBD2. Germline CDR1 is SNHLY and CDR2 is FYNNEI. The ends lost 7 bases at V and 1 base at J; junction bases unmatched: 7. CDR3 size: 16 residues. The CDR3 loop is CASTSGTSGGTDTQYF. In nucleotides, the CDR3 is TGTGCCAGCACCTCAGGGACTAGCGGAGGCACAGATACGCAGTATTTT.

The chain employs TRBV4-1 and TRBJ1-2, with D unclear. This CDR3 is 15 amino acids long. Between the trimmed V and J ends, which lost 1 base and 1 base, there was a span of 10 bases. CDR1 and CDR2 (germline): MGHRA, YSYEKL. The CDR3 spells CASSQAFGVNYGYTF. The CDR3 nucleotides read TGCGCCAGCAGCCAAGCGTTTGGGGTTAACTATGGCTACACCTTC.

The chain links TRBV7-9 to TRBJ2-7, with TRBD1 matching 7 bases. V lost 5 bases and J lost 2; bases outside the gene matches: 3. This CDR3 has 13 amino acids. Germline V CDR1 and CDR2: SEHNR, FQNEAQ (reference sequence). The CDR3 loop is CASSRDRAYEQYF. For the CDR3, the DNA is TGTGCCAGCAGCCGGGACAGAGCCTACGAGCAGTACTTC.

This chain joins TRBV19 and TRBJ2-7; TRBD2 is a possible D gene (7 bases). Germline values: CDR1 LNHDA, CDR2 SQIVND (reference sequence). V lost 5 bases and J 1 base, leaving 12 bases between the germline ends. The CDR3 runs 14 residues. In DNA, the CDR3 is TGTGCCAGTAGTTCGGGGGGCAGTTCCTACGAGCAGTACTTC. As protein: CASSSGGSSYEQYF.

This rearrangement joins TRBV7-7 to TRBJ2-1, with D possibly matching TRBD1 (5 bases). Germline CDR1 and CDR2: SSHAT and FNYEAQ (reference sequence). The germline V and J ends were trimmed by 0 bases and 6 bases, with 6 bases remaining between them. The CDR3 loop spans 13 amino acids. The CDR3 spells CASSLAQGNEQFF. Written as DNA, the CDR3 is TGTGCCAGCAGCTTAGCCCAGGGCAATGAGCAGTTCTTC.

The chain couples TRBV18 to TRBJ2-3; D unresolved. Trimming took off 4 bases at V and 2 bases at J, with 4 bases between the two ends. The CDR3 is made up of 12 amino acids. Per the germline V gene, CDR1 is KGHSH and CDR2 is LQKENI. As DNA, the CDR3 is TGTGCCAGCTCACTCATCACAGATACGCAGTATTTT. It yields the protein CASSLITDTQYF. Supplemented by reference TRBV18 and TRBJ2-3, the full variable domain reads NAGVMQNPRHLVRRRGQEARLRCSPMKGHSHVYWYRQLPEEGLKFMVYLQKENIIDESGMPKERFSAEFPKEGPSILRIQQVVRGDSAAYFCASSLITDTQYFGPGTRLTVL.

This chain connects TRBV5-6 to TRBJ2-7, with 10 bases matching TRBD1. Germline values: CDR1 SGHDT, CDR2 YYEEEE. V lost 2 bases to trimming and J lost 2 bases; unmatched junction nucleotides: 10. The CDR3 is 17 residues long. DNA for the CDR3: TGTGCCAGCAGCTTTCGGCTGGGACAGGGGAGTGCCTACGAGCAGTACTTC. The encoded protein is CASSFRLGQGSAYEQYF.